The TCR beta chain described here comes from a study of cytomegalovirus exposure and HLA in healthy donors. Notes on the study in general: TCR beta chain V- and J-gene trimming was linked, in a later analysis, to a missense variant in DCLRE1C. Owing to their indistinguishability, certain V segments, notably TRBV6-2 and TRBV6-3, were excluded. The majority of CMV-associated TCR beta chains were reported as apparently HLA-restricted in a later analysis.

This CDR3 is 16 amino acids long. Germline CDR1 is SGDLS and CDR2 is YYNGEE. V was clipped by 3 bases and J by 2 bases; unmatched bases: 6. The PCR contained 60 Vbeta and 13 Jbeta primers. This table comes from immunoSEQ multiplex PCR, and its TCRdb copy is limited to in-frame clones, with some not included. The profile covers around 140,000 clones, with roughly 80% appearing a single time and about 4.4% taken by the ten largest. On this clone itself: The antigen is not known.

Among the donors, all were healthy bone marrow donors. This chain links TRBV9 with TRBJ2-5; 11 bases match TRBD2. Sequences were obtained from PBMCs. The sequence was obtained from a man aged 35-49 years in good health and CMV-seronegative. CDR3 nucleotides: TGTGCCAGCAGCGCCGCTAGGACTAGCGGGCAAGAGACCCAGTACTTC. It is translated as CASSAARTSGQETQYF.